This TCR beta chain was observed in a study of T-cell reconstitution after alpha-beta-depleted transplantation in children (dated by TCRdb to about 2016). In terms of the full investigation: T-cell immune reconstitution after TCRalphabeta/CD19-depleted allogeneic hematopoietic cell transplantation in children was quantitatively tracked in the study by means of TCR repertoire profiling.

Receptor libraries were prepared by PCR. Sequencing was carried out with an Illumina HiSeq 2500. Molecular barcoding was employed in the preparation of TCR libraries, with unique molecular identifiers being used to normalize TCRbeta repertoire quantification. TCRdb itself trimmed the public reads at Q25 with fastp, ran MiXCR and retained productive beta chains. Rows are combined by CDR3 protein, so each entry shows the most common genes and DNA. The sample contains about 580,000 distinct CDR3 sequences, around 23% of them found a single time. Approximately 14% of the sample goes to the ten largest clones. What the authors observed across the whole study: In some patients, high TCRbeta diversity at day 60 was attributed to recipient T cells and intrathymic progenitors that had survived conditioning. Apparently early alphabetaT-cell count recovery about two months after transplant reportedly relied on only several hundred rapidly expanded clones derived from non-depleted graft cells. The frequencies of hyperexpanded clones fell over the following months, and after one year, T-cell counts and TCRbeta diversity were mostly attributed to newly produced T cells.

From the germline V gene (reference sequence), CDR1 is DFQATT and CDR2 is SNEGSKA. Reading from cysteine to phenylalanine, the CDR3 counts 13 amino acids. Solely the CDR3 DNA is kept, with 39 bases framed from the first base. Deletion took 2 bases off V and 4 bases off J, with a span of 11 bases between the germline ends. This clonotype was detected ten times or more. No antigen is known for it. No much larger clone exists at a distance of one base, and base qualities are not known. The intended sense of this specimen's treatment or condition label: allogeneic hematopoietic cell transplantation with graft depleted of TCRalphabeta T cells and CD19 B cells. The transplant recipients were children given TCRalphabeta/CD19-depleted allogeneic hematopoietic cell grafts.

The receptor chain draws on TRBV20-1 and TRBJ1-2, with no reliable assignment of the D segment. Here the sequenced sample was PBMCs, mostly from graft donor cells, taken 360 days after TCRalphabeta/CD19-depleted stem cell transplant. The clonotype comes from a boy under two years old who had a stem cell transplant for acute myeloid leukemia, so the T cells may come from the graft donor. The base sequence is TGCAGTGCTAGATCGGACGGATTCTATGGCTACACCTTC. Translated, it gives CSARSDGFYGYTF.